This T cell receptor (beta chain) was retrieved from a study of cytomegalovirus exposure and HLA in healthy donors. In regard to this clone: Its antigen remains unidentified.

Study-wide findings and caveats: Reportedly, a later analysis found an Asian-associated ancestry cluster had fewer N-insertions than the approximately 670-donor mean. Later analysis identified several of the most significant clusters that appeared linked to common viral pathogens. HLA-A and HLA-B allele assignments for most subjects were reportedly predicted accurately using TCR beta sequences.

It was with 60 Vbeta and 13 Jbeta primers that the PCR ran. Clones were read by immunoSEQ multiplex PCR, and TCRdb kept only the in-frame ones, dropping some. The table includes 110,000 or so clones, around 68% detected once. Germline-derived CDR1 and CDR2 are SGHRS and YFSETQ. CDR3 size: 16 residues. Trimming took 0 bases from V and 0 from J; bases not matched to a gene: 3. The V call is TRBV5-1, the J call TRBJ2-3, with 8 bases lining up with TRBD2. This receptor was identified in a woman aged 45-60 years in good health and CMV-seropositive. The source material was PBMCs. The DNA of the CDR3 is TGCGCCAGCAGCTTGGAACGGGGGGGGAGCACAGATACGCAGTATTTT. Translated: CASSLERGGSTDTQYF.